This TCR beta chain was profiled in a study of blood T cell repertoires in COVID-19. As for the study in general: There were acute and convalescent COVID-19 samples, and they came from the United States, Italy and Spain. The analysed material was cDNA or gDNA that came from T cells, B-cell-depleted T cells, or PBMCs.

Participants, roughly 18 to 89 years old, spanned 24 US areas. Per germline, CDR1 WNHNN and CDR2 SYGVQD (reference sequence). This CDR3 has 12 amino acids. Trimming shortened V by 2 bases and J by 6 bases, and 7 bases separated the two germline ends. In the study's own analysis: Estimation of nucleated cell counts was performed using reference gene primer amplification. Repertoires were generated with immunoSEQ multiplex PCR, while TCRdb's copy carries only in-frame clones and drops some. The V and J calls and clone size come from that table; D and trimming were worked out from the DNA. The sample lists about 190,000 clones, under 80% occurring once.

The sequence came from a woman aged 50 to 65 with acute COVID-19. The chain combines TRBV10-1 with TRBJ1-1; no clear D. Sequenced sample: PBMCs or T cells enriched from blood (not recorded which). The CDR3 nucleotides are TGCGCCAGCAGTGAGGGGCGTGCTGAAGCTTTCTTT. Translated: CASSEGRAEAFF.